These 6 T cell receptor beta chains originate from one sample sequenced in a study of blood T cell repertoires in COVID-19. Here immunoSEQ multiplex PCR was the method, and the copy in TCRdb shows in-frame clones only, minus some. Here the sample spans some 120,000 clones, roughly 71% being singletons. The sequenced sample was peripheral blood. The source of these receptors is an elderly man with acute or convalescent COVID-19.

The chain couples TRBV7-5 to TRBJ2-7; the D call in the table, TRBD2, was not verified against the DNA. TRBV7-5 has pseudogene status. This CDR3 spans 16 amino acids. The CDR3, as DNA: TGTGCCAGAAGCTTCTATCTAGTCCAGAAATCCTACGAGCAGTACTTC. This sequence encodes CARSFYLVQKSYEQYF.

This clone was seen more than once but under ten times. The V and J genes are TRBV7-2 and TRBJ1-2; the D is unclear. Per the germline V gene, CDR1 is SGHTA and CDR2 is FQGNSA. V was cut by 2 bases and J by 2 bases, with 9 bases left in between. This CDR3 region has 14 residues. CDR3 sequence (DNA): TGTGCCAGCAGCTTACCGGTTTCAAACTATGGCTACACCTTC. As protein: CASSLPVSNYGYTF.

This clone was counted ten times or more. The chain uses TRBV7-9 and TRBJ1-3, with no clear D. This CDR3 has 13 residues. Between the trimmed V and J ends, which lost 2 bases and 7 bases, there was a span of 9 bases. The germline CDR1 and CDR2 sequences are SEHNR and FQNEAQ (reference sequence). The CDR3 reads CASSLSAANTIYF. The CDR3 DNA reads TGTGCCAGCAGCTTATCGGCGGCTAACACCATATATTTT.

J is TRBJ2-1 and V is TRBV5-1; a weak D match, TRBD2 (7 bases). The CDR3 length is 13 residues. From germline, CDR1 is SGHRS and CDR2 YFSETQ. V lost 4 bases, J lost 8 bases, and 13 bases lay in between. The DNA of the CDR3 is TGCGCCAGCAGCGAGCCGGGGGGCGATGAGCAGTTCTTC. Encoded protein: CASSEPGGDEQFF.

This clone came up once. CDR3 coding DNA: TGTGCCAGTAGTAATTGGACAGGGTTAACAGATACGCAGTATTTT. Protein sequence: CASSNWTGLTDTQYF. This rearrangement joins TRBV19 to TRBJ2-3; TRBD1 aligns across 8 bases. The trim removed 4 bases at V and 3 bases at J, leaving 6 bases unmatched. The CDR3 is 15 amino acids. The germline V gene encodes CDR1 LNHDA and CDR2 SQIVND (reference sequence).

The V call is TRBV6-2 or TRBV6-3, the J call TRBJ2-2; 9 positions match TRBD2. V lost 0 bases to trimming and J lost 6 bases; unmatched junction nucleotides: 2. Germline V lookup: CDR1 MNHEY, CDR2 SVGEGT. The CDR3 runs to 15 residues. The CDR3 loop is CASSYSGGGAGELFF. CDR3 in DNA: TGTGCCAGCAGTTACTCCGGCGGGGGGGCCGGGGAGCTGTTTTTT.